This TCR beta chain was captured by sequencing in a study of cytomegalovirus exposure and HLA in healthy donors. About the study: Of some 400 genotyped donors, roughly 80% grouped in the Caucasian-associated ancestry cluster.

Unmatched junction bases numbered 7, after V lost 2 bases and J lost 6 bases. The CDR3 has 17 amino acids. Germline CDR1 and CDR2: MDHEN and SYDVKM. With 60 Vbeta and 13 Jbeta primers, the PCR was carried out. The data were produced by immunoSEQ multiplex PCR, yet TCRdb's version contains in-frame clones alone and is incomplete. The sample shows about 150,000 clones, about 74% of them seen only once. Remarks on this clone: Its matching antigen is unknown.

In nominal health when sampled, donors likely had unrecorded immune exposures nonetheless. Study-wide points: Apart from CMV serostatus, no immune exposure information was available. Sequences of the TCR beta chain were said to predict the HLA-A and HLA-B alleles of most subjects accurately.

The source is a man aged 40-50 years in good health and CMV-seropositive. Material for sequencing was PBMCs. The rearrangement joins TRBV28 to TRBJ1-4; the match to TRBD1 covers 12 bases. CDR3 loop: CASSLGTGGARDEKLFF. CDR3 bases: TGTGCCAGCAGTTTAGGGACAGGGGGCGCCAGGGATGAAAAACTGTTTTTT.